This T cell receptor beta chain was sequenced in a study of tumor-infiltrating lymphocytes in primary liver carcinoma. Study context: Each sample had roughly 3.5 to 7.5 million productive TCRbeta reads regardless of tissue type.

Co-extraction of RNA and DNA was performed on about 18-30 mg of unsorted bulk tissue. The study enrolled treatment-naive patients with chronic HBV infection. Germline CDR1 SGHTA, CDR2 FQGNSA. The CDR3 is 16 residues long. V lost 6 bases and J lost 2; bases outside the gene matches: 13. Findings and caveats of the study: Tumor region pairs outstripped tumor-adjacent and tumor-blood pairs in overlap. Only about 7-25% of top clones were detected in each of the five tumor regions.

Production of TCR beta cDNA used around 460 ng total RNA together with a constant-region primer. Libraries for TCR beta were built through three nested multiplex PCR rounds, which together made up a slightly modified ARM-PCR procedure. The first two PCR rounds, approximately 10 cycles each, used TRBV1-TRBV30 forward primers and a C-beta reverse primer. MiXCR was run by TCRdb on the multiplex PCR reads, yielding one entry per CDR3 protein. Found here are 80,000 or so distinct CDR3 sequences, 65% to 75% of them singletons; the top ten hold roughly an eighth. As concerns this clonotype: Its matching antigen is unknown.

This receptor was identified in an older woman with primary liver carcinoma and hepatitis B virus infection. The V and J genes are TRBV7-2 and TRBJ2-7; 7 bases align to TRBD1. Input material: liver tumor tissue from sampling region 4. Subset noted: tumor region T4, right-lateral pole. The CDR3 loop is CASSSKGAPWAYEQYF. CDR3 DNA sequence: TGTGCCAGCAGTTCCAAGGGGGCCCCTTGGGCCTACGAGCAGTACTTC. Based on the CDR3 plus reference TRBV7-2 and TRBJ2-7, the full variable domain is GAGVSQSPSNKVTEKGKDVELRCDPISGHTALYWYRQSLGQGLEFLIYFQGNSAPDKSGLPSDRFSAERTGGSVSTLTIQRTQQEDSAVYLCASSSKGAPWAYEQYFGPGTRLTVT.